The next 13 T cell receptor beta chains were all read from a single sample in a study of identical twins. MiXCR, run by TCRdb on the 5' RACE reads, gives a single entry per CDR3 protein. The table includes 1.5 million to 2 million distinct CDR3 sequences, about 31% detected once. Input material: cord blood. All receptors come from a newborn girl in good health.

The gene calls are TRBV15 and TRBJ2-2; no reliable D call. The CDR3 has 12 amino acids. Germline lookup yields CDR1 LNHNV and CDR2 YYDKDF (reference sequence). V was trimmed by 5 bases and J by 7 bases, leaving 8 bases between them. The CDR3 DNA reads TGTGCCACCAGCCACCTGCACGGGGAGCTGTTTTTT. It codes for CATSHLHGELFF.

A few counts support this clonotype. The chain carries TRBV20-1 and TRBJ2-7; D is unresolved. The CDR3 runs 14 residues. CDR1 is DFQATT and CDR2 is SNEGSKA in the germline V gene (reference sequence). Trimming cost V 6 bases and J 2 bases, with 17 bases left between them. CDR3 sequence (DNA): TGCAGTGCCGAGAGAGAAAGGCCACCCTACGAGCAGTACTTC. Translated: CSAERERPPYEQYF.

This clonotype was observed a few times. This chain's CDR3 is CASSRLYALEDYGYTF. CDR3 sequence (DNA): TGTGCCAGCAGCCGCTTATACGCCCTGGAGGACTATGGCTACACCTTC. The chain is built from TRBV5-6 and TRBJ1-2, with unresolved D. V shed 4 bases and J shed 3 bases, with 19 bases lying between them. CDR3 length equals 16 residues. Germline assignment: CDR1 SGHDT and CDR2 YYEEEE.

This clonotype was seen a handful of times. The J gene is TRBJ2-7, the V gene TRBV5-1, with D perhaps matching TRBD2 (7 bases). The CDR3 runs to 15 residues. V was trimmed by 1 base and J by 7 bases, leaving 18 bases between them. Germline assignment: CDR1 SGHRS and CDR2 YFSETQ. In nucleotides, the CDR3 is TGCGCCAGCAGCTTGCGGGCGGGGGCCCCCTTGGAGCAGTACTTC. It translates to CASSLRAGAPLEQYF.

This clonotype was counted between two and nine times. The CDR3 DNA is TGTGCCAGCAGCGAAGAACTTGGGAGGGGTACGCAGTATTTT. Amino acid sequence: CASSEELGRGTQYF. The rearrangement uses TRBV7-2 and TRBJ2-3, with TRBD2 identical over 7 bases. From germline, CDR1 is SGHTA and CDR2 FQGNSA. Trimming at V came to 5 bases and at J to 8 bases, leaving 10 bases not matched to a gene. The CDR3 is 14 residues long. The variable domain in full, with the rest retrieved from reference TRBV7-2 and TRBJ2-3, is GAGVSQSPSNKVTEKGKDVELRCDPISGHTALYWYRQSLGQGLEFLIYFQGNSAPDKSGLPSDRFSAERTGGSVSTLTIQRTQQEDSAVYLCASSEELGRGTQYFGPGTRLTVL.

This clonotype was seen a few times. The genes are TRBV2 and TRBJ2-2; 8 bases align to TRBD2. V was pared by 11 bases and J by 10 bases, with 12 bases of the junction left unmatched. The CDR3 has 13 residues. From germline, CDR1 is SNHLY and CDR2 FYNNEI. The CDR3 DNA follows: TGTGCCGCGGGACTAGAGGTAGATGTGGAGCTGTTTTTT. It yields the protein CAAGLEVDVELFF.

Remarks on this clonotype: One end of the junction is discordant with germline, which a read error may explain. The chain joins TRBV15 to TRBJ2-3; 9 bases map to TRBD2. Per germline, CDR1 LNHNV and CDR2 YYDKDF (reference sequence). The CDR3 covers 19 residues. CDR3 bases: TGTGCCACCAGCAGAGTCTTATGGCCCAGACTAGCGGTAACAGATATGCAGTATTTT. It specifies CATSRVLWPRLAVTDMQYF.

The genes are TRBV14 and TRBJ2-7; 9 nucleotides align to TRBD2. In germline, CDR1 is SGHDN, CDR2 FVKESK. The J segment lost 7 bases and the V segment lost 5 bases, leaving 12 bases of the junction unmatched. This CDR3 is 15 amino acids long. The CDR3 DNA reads TGTGCCAGCAGCATCCGACTAGCGGACACGGGGGAGCAGTACTTC. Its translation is CASSIRLADTGEQYF.

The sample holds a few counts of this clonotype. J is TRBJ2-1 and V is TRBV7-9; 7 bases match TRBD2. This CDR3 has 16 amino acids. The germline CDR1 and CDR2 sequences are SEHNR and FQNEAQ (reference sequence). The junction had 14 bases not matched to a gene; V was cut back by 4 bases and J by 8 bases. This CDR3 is CASSSMTRGGYDEQFF. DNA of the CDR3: TGTGCCAGCAGCTCGATGACCCGGGGAGGGTACGATGAGCAGTTCTTC.

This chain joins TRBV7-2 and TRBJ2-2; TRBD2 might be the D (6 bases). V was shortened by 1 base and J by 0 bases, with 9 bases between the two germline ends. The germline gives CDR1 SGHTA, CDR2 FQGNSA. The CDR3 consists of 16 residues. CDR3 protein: CASSLVRDSNTGELFF. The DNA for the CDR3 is TGTGCCAGCAGCTTAGTTCGGGACTCGAACACCGGGGAGCTGTTTTTT. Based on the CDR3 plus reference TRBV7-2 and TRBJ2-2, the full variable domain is GAGVSQSPSNKVTEKGKDVELRCDPISGHTALYWYRQSLGQGLEFLIYFQGNSAPDKSGLPSDRFSAERTGGSVSTLTIQRTQQEDSAVYLCASSLVRDSNTGELFFGEGSRLTVL.

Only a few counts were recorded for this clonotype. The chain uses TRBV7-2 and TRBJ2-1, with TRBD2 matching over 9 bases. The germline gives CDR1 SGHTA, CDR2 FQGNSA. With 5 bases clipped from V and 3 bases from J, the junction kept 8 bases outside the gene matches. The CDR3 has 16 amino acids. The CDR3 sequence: CASSPIAGVRYNEQFF. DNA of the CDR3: TGTGCCAGCAGCCCAATAGCGGGGGTACGCTACAATGAGCAGTTCTTC.

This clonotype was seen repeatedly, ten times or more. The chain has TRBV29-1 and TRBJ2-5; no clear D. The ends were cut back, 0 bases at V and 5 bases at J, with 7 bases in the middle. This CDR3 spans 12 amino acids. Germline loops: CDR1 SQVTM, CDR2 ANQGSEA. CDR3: CSVEDAPETQYF. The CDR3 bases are TGCAGCGTTGAAGACGCCCCGGAGACCCAGTACTTC.

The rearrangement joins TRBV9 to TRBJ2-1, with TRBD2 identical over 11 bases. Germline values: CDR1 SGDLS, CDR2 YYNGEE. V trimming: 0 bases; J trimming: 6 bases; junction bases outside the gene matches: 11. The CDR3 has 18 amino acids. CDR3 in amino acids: CASSVGVGGLADFNEQFF. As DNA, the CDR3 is TGTGCCAGCAGCGTAGGCGTAGGGGGACTAGCGGACTTCAATGAGCAGTTCTTC.